Each of the 2 T cell receptor beta chains below was sequenced from the same sample in a study of blood T cell repertoires in COVID-19. Assay used: immunoSEQ multiplex PCR; TCRdb lists only in-frame clones, some missing. The sample has 490,000 or so clones, approximately 88% seen once; the top ten hold 1.5% to 2%. Sequenced sample: PBMCs or T cells enriched from blood (not recorded which). The receptor source for this set is a woman between 40 and 55 years old who had recovered from COVID-19.

This chain joins TRBV19 and TRBJ1-5; D is possibly TRBD1 (5 bases). The CDR3 runs to 18 residues. Germline CDR1 LNHDA, CDR2 SQIVND (reference sequence). The V gene lost 5 bases and the J gene lost 7 bases, with 27 bases spanning the gap. CDR3 sequence (DNA): TGTGCCAGTAGTCCCCCTTGGGGGGAGAGGGGCGTCAGGCAGCCCCAGCATTTT. As protein: CASSPPWGERGVRQPQHF. The full variable domain, its missing parts supplied by reference TRBV19 and TRBJ1-5, is DGGITQSPKYLFRKEGQNVTLSCEQNLNHDAMYWYRQDPGQGLRLIYYSQIVNDFQKGDIAEGYSVSREKKESFPLTVTSAQKNPTAFYLCASSPPWGERGVRQPQHFGDGTRLSIL.

This rearrangement joins TRBV11-2 to TRBJ1-4; D unclear. Trimming shortened V by 0 bases and J by 3 bases, and 11 bases separated the two germline ends. CDR1 is SGHAT and CDR2 is FQNNGV in the germline V gene. This CDR3 is built from 16 residues. CDR3 nucleotide sequence: TGTGCCAGCAGCTTAGATCCTGGGCTGGCTAATGAAAAACTGTTTTTT. This translates into CASSLDPGLANEKLFF.